This TCR beta chain was sequenced for a study of T cells expressing NK-cell markers (dated by TCRdb to 2020 to 2021). For context, the study as a whole: Three sorted T-cell subsets (CD3+CD56+NKG2C+, CD3+CD56+NKG2C- and CD3+CD56-NKG2C+) from several donors had their TCR beta-chain repertoires profiled. Of the eight sequenced donors, seven were found to be HCMV-seropositive and one was found to be HCMV-seronegative. The study sequenced eight donors, all healthy volunteers chosen at random: three men and five women. Illumina HiSeq 2000/2500, MiSeq or NextSeq was used to sequence libraries as 2 x 150 bp reads.

HCMV-specific IgG was detected in serum with a commercial ELISA kit to determine HCMV serostatus. Peripheral blood mononuclear cells were isolated from blood by Ficoll density gradient centrifugation. Note on this clonotype: Its antigen remains unidentified.

The CDR3 measures 15 amino acids from cysteine to phenylalanine. The record lacks a DNA sequence. CDR1 and CDR2 (SGHRS, YFSETQ) derive from the germline V gene. These reads were obtained on an Illumina HiSeq 2000. 5'RACE template switching, by which a universal primer site and unique molecular identifiers were added, was used to make TCR beta cDNA libraries. Priming for cDNA synthesis came from the TCR beta constant segment, and two successive PCR amplification steps followed. On the authors' methods: MIGEC was used to demultiplex reads and group reads by UMI, and MiTCR was used to assemble and quantify clonotypes. Only TCR cDNA sequences supported by at least two reads were kept to exclude erroneous sequences. The tcR package was used for downstream repertoire analysis, and clonotypes were matched across fractions by CDR3 nucleotide sequence plus V segment. Antigen specificity was annotated against VDJdb with VDJmatch, allowing one amino acid substitution in CDR3. Reads reprocessed by TCRdb are summarized as one entry per CDR3 protein sequence, and DNA is absent. The V and J calls were not made by the authors but by TCRdb's processing. This sample's listing comprises 300,000 to 500,000 distinct CDR3 sequences. The leading ten clones occupy around a tenth of the sample.

The study at large found these results: Whether the expanded NKG2C-expressing T cell clones were specific for HCMV antigens remained unclear. In six donors, the dominant CD3+CD56+NKG2C+ clonotypes were among the top 10 CD8+ clonotypes and accounted for about 1.0-7.5% of CD8+ T cells. Those dominant clonotypes were again the most abundant among CD3+CD56-NKG2C+ cells in a handful of donors, at roughly 25-65%.

The chain is encoded by TRBV5-1 joined to TRBJ2-1; the TCRdb D gene call, TRBD1, has no DNA to confirm it. The clonotype was recovered from a woman aged 50 to 65 in good health. Donor details come from another sample of the same person, matched by shared clones. The specimen was blood T cells: a sorted CD56 or NKG2C T cell subset, CD4+ or CD8+ T cells, or bulk PBMC T cells (not recorded which). The CDR3 reads CASSLGQGGNNEQFF. The reference TRBV5-1 and TRBJ2-1 proteins fill in what lies around the CDR3, so the full variable domain reads KAGVTQTPRYLIKTRGQQVTLSCSPISGHRSVSWYQQTPGQGLQFLFEYFSETQRNKGNFPGRFSGRQFSNSRSEMNVSTLELGDSALYLCASSLGQGGNNEQFFGPGTRLTVL.